This T cell receptor beta chain was profiled in a study of cytomegalovirus exposure and HLA in healthy donors (dated by TCRdb to the late 2010s). Study-wide context: In an earlier analysis of some 610 of the donors, 250 to 300 Gb of sequence data and 100 million or so unique TCR beta sequences from about 179 million T cells were reported. All discovery cohort repertoires had been generated on a single sequencing platform. Rather than using new phenotypic data, the later analysis identified candidate immune exposures from TCR beta sequences and from how often those sequences occurred across donors. The number of donors typed differed by locus, with about 620-630 for A, B, C, DRB1 and DQB1, approximately 500 for DQA1, about 610 for DPA1, and some 450 for DPB1. The study profiled the T cell repertoires of about 640 subjects by immunosequencing and related them to cytomegalovirus serostatus. On average, around 240,000 unique TCR beta nucleotide sequences were sequenced per donor among about 400 genotyped donors of the cohort, with 15% to 20% of those sequences being non-productive. HLA typing included class I and class II loci at four-digit resolution. Donor age, sex, ethnicity and CMV serostatus were compiled together with the repertoire data. A later analysis re-examined previously published TCR beta repertoires from 500 to 700 donors and added high-resolution HLA genotyping to investigate patterns of TCR occurrence. High-throughput TCR immunosequencing, statistical association of individual TCRs with disease status, and machine learning were combined to predict cytomegalovirus infection status. Along with the roughly 670-subject first cohort, a separate validation cohort of around 120 different subjects was used. Of the 300 to 500 genotyped donors, 75% to 85% were placed in the genetic ancestry cluster associated with self-reported Caucasian donors. Genome-wide SNP genotypes for about 65% of the 666 donors were used in a later genetic analysis, which treated that subset as a discovery cohort. The study was designed to test whether signatures of past pathogen exposure could be identified by cataloging public T cell receptors. An earlier analysis of 587 of the donors used high-throughput TCR beta sequencing to judge whether each TCR beta V gene segment behaved as functional or pseudogenic. Because of strong linkage in the cohort, four to six DR-DQ haplotypes were treated as single units for association and clustering. An early release that covered around 590 HLA-typed donors contained around 300 gigabases of sequencing data and some 87 million unique TCR sequences. Overall study outcomes, separate from this receptor: In a later analysis, HLA-associated TCR beta chains showed more clonal expansion and lower generation probabilities than non-associated chains that were equally common. CMV serostatus was the only immune exposure information available for the cohort. Only TCR beta chains were sequenced in this cohort, and the absence of alpha or paired-chain data limited detectable features. A later genetic analysis associated a missense DCLRE1C variant with V-gene and J-gene trimming of TCR beta chains, and an independent cohort replicated the association. The presence/absence analyses assumed that sequencing depth was roughly uniform across donors, and that assumption may not be true. The authors suggested that the approach could potentially be extended to other disease states and immunological phenotypes. At a false discovery rate of 0.05, a later analysis linked around 17,000 TCR beta sequences to specific HLA alleles. HLA typing was unavailable for some donors at each locus, so association tests used only the typed subset. In a later genetic analysis, fewer N-insertions in productive TCRs were reported among donors in an Asian-associated ancestry cluster than the roughly 700-donor mean. In an earlier analysis of roughly 560 of the donors, most TCR beta V segments were observed in productive rearrangements about 87% or about 30% of the time, broadly matching IMGT annotations. The classifier was reported to diagnose cytomegalovirus status with high specificity and sensitivity in both the original and validation cohorts. In vitro tests confirmed that three of the cytomegalovirus-associated TCR beta chains recognize cytomegalovirus antigens. In a later analysis, TCR association rates were found to vary across HLA loci, with the most associated TCRs seen for DRB1 alleles and the fewest for HLA-C alleles. Correlated functional status among segregating V segments might be attributable to linkage disequilibrium, but an unknown experimental factor could not be ruled out. A later analysis reported that several top co-occurrence clusters appeared linked to parvovirus B19, influenza, CMV and Epstein-Barr virus. A further reported finding was that TCR beta sequences accurately predicted the HLA-A and HLA-B alleles for most subjects in the first cohort. Because counts were too low, approximately 15 rarely observed V segments, including chromosome 9 orphons, were excluded from the earlier analysis of several hundred of the donors. Because the 87-base-pair reads could not distinguish some IMGT-functional V segments, including TRBV6-2 and TRBV6-3, those segments were excluded. Across donors, most TCR sequences were observed very rarely, whereas some public TCRs were present in many individuals. Most CMV-associated TCR beta chains appeared to be HLA-restricted in a later analysis, and the HLA associations seemed to be driven largely by CMV exposure. A total of about 180 TCR beta chains were listed by the study as associated with cytomegalovirus. A group of highly shared sequence variants was considered likely to be a technical artifact of the sequencing pipeline. Strong co-occurrence of HLA alleles, especially DR and DQ, made assigning TCR associations to individual alleles difficult.

Libraries came from the immunoSEQ multiplex PCR assay. For the multiplex PCR, a mixture combining 60 forward primers for TCR Vbeta segments and 13 reverse primers for TCR Jbeta segments was used. The CDR3 region of rearranged TCR beta genes was amplified from genomic DNA by a multiplex PCR assay. Amplified TCR beta libraries were sequenced as 87-base-pair reads on the Illumina HiSeq System. For the original study's pipeline: A later analysis counted approximately 76 million unique TCR beta chains across the 650 to 800 repertoires, and around 9.9 million of these chains were shared by at least two donors. Raw reads were error-corrected and collapsed into unique sequences with a nearest-neighbor algorithm that merged closely related sequences to remove PCR and sequencing errors. CDR3 sequences were aligned to IMGT reference sequences to assign V, D and J gene segments. For a sequence to be retained, at least a six-nucleotide match to both a V gene segment and a J gene segment was required. Rearrangements were classified as productive when the CDR3 lacked stop codons and remained in frame with V and J, and all other rearrangements were classified as non-productive. Following IMGT convention, CDR3 was defined as the stretch from the second conserved V-encoded cysteine up to the conserved J-encoded phenylalanine. Sequences without an unambiguous match to a single V gene segment were excluded from the earlier analysis of a few hundred of the donors. An earlier analysis of 587 of the donors classified V segments as functional when productive rearrangements were above 56.7% and as segregating when the standard deviation between donors was above 5%. A statistical classification framework was developed to diagnose cytomegalovirus status using the catalog of TCR beta chain sequences. In a later analysis, V and J genes were assigned by comparing TCR nucleotide sequences against IMGT/GENE-DB human TR gene sequences. Using the TCRdist pipeline, a later analysis assigned CDR3 sequences along with most-parsimonious VDJ recombination scenarios. In a later analysis, each TCR beta chain was defined by its CDR3 amino acid sequence together with its V-gene family, and reads lacking a unique V-gene family were excluded. As a way to deal with suspected cross-contamination and a sequencing artifact, a later analysis dropped roughly 620 nucleotide sequences that were highly shared and had low generation probability. In a later analysis, a clonal expansion index for each public chain was calculated from normalized within-repertoire ranks of inferred template counts. In a later analysis, generation probabilities were computed with a VDJ recombination model fitted to out-of-frame rearrangements, and the resulting probabilities were checked against IGoR. In a later analysis, TCR-TCR, TCR-HLA and TCR-CMV co-occurrence was scored with hypergeometric tests, and a repertoire-size bias correction was applied to TCR pairs. False discovery rates were estimated in a later analysis by permuting HLA or CMV assignments 20 times. A later analysis grouped co-occurring TCRs with DBSCAN, adding TCRdist sequence similarity when clustering within HLA-allele-positive subsets. Co-occurrence clustering excluded repertoires with fewer than 30,000 or more than 120,000 public chains, plus five with anomalous nucleotide sharing. TCRdb took over this immuneACCESS table, retaining in-frame rearrangements with V and J assigned. Such tables are incomplete; in checked studies, under half of the missing clones stem from an unresolved V gene, and the remainder is unexplained. Clonal size and the V and J genes are those of that table, whereas D and trimming came from the DNA. This sample lists about 190,000 clones; 75% to 80% were detected once. The ten largest account for approximately 14% of the sample.

Points on this clone: Its antigen is unknown. The sample holds no much larger clone one base away, and base qualities are not on file.

Via the germline V gene, CDR1 is SGHRS and CDR2 YFSETQ. V is trimmed back by 2 bases and J by 0 bases, and the junction contains 2 bases that no gene match accounts for. The CDR3 measures 14 amino acids from cysteine to phenylalanine. Kept here is only the CDR3 DNA, which spans 42 bases and is read in frame from base 1. The cohort comprised fewer than 750 healthy bone marrow donors. At the time of sampling, all cohort members were nominally healthy, though unrecorded immune exposures were likely present. The donor was CMV seropositive and belonged to the group of 250 to 300 seropositive cohort members. A peripheral blood sample was collected from each donor, and TCR beta sequencing was performed on peripheral blood mononuclear cells. The Qiagen DNeasy Blood Extraction Kit was used to extract genomic DNA from the blood cell samples.

The clonotype originates from a woman younger than 45 in good health and CMV-seropositive. The chain couples TRBV5-1 to TRBJ2-7; a stretch of 7 junction bases matches TRBD2. What was sequenced was PBMCs. The DNA is as follows: TGCGCCAGCAGCTTCTGGGGGGGCTCCTACGAGCAGTACTTC. It specifies CASSFWGGSYEQYF.